The clone carrying this T cell receptor (beta chain) qualifies as medium-sized. What it binds is not known. This sample stems from a study of lung T cells in sarcoidosis with Löfgren's syndrome. Study background: Repertoire analyses centered on Löfgren's syndrome patients. Study findings and constraints: TRBV2 was the preferred pairing partner of TRAV12-1, with similar CDR3s. These T cells were suggested, not shown, to recognize a putative antigen. Shared TRAV12-1 and TRBV2 CDR3 motifs across Löfgren's syndrome patients reportedly suggested public CD4+ TCRs.

MiXCR, applied by TCRdb to the reads, yields one record per CDR3 protein. This sample has 58,000 or so distinct CDR3 sequences; about 20% occur once, and the top ten carry about 2.5%. CDR3 length: 15 residues. The germline V gene has CDR1 MNHNS and CDR2 SASEGT. V lost 9 bases and J lost 2; bases outside the gene matches: 6. The rearrangement uses TRBV6-1 and TRBJ2-3, with 12 bases aligning to TRBD2. The sequenced sample was CD4+ T cells from PBMCs. This sequence originates from a human donor with sarcoidosis (Löfgren's syndrome or another form), or a control subject (not recorded which). Here the CDR3 reads CARTGTSGPTDTQYF. The CDR3 bases are TGTGCCAGAACCGGGACTAGCGGGCCCACAGATACGCAGTATTTT.